The clone carrying this T cell receptor beta chain was counted ten times or more. Its antigen is unknown. This entry is derived from a study of T cell clones after liver transplantation. For the study at large: Three of eight recipients were HCV-positive; others had non-autoimmune, non-viral indications. Tolerance: complete withdrawal held at least one year, liver enzymes staying within twice normal. Overall study results and limits: A significant post-transplant drop in circulating graft-donor-reactive CD4 TCRbeta sequences occurred in most of the 8 subjects. The donor-reactive repertoire was only partly measurable in a couple of subjects, lacking donor cells.

With 3 bases removed from V and 6 bases from J, the gap between germline ends came to 17 bases. This CDR3 spans 15 amino acids. Germline CDR1 and CDR2: GTSNPN and SVGIG (reference sequence). Assay: immunoSEQ multiplex PCR; the TCRdb copy retains only in-frame clones and omits some. This sample has tens of thousands of clones, with nearly 85% found just once. The sample consisted of CD4+ T cells from blood, taken approximately 3.5 years after liver transplant. This chain links TRBV30 with TRBJ1-4; tentative D call: TRBD1 (6 bases). The sequence was obtained from a human patient who received a liver transplant. The graft donor may have contributed some T cells. The CDR3 sequence is CAWSSTGPLYEKLFF. The DNA of the CDR3 is TGTGCCTGGAGCTCTACAGGGCCTCTTTATGAAAAACTGTTTTTT.